This TCR beta chain stems from a study of cytomegalovirus exposure and HLA in healthy donors (dated by TCRdb to between 2016 and 2019). Broadly, across the study: In an earlier analysis of some 610 of the donors, less than 350 Gb of sequence data and 95 million to 130 million unique TCR beta sequences from about 179 million T cells were reported. Roughly 290 gigabases of sequencing data and 91 million or so unique TCR sequences made up an early release that covered fewer than 650 HLA-typed donors. The genetic ancestry cluster associated with self-reported Caucasian donors included around 76% of the roughly 390 genotyped donors. The study aimed to test whether cataloging public T cell receptors could reveal signatures of past pathogen exposure. The study used immunosequencing to profile the T cell repertoires of several hundred subjects and linked those repertoires to cytomegalovirus serostatus. Besides the first cohort of approximately 710 subjects, a separate validation cohort made up of about 120 different subjects was used. To predict cytomegalovirus infection status, the study brought together high-throughput TCR immunosequencing, statistical association of individual TCRs with disease status, and machine learning. A later analysis re-analyzed previously published TCR beta repertoires from several hundred donors and added high-resolution HLA genotyping to study TCR occurrence patterns. Rather than using new phenotypic data, the later analysis identified candidate immune exposures from TCR beta sequences and from how often those sequences occurred across donors. An earlier analysis of several hundred of the donors applied high-throughput TCR beta sequencing to assess whether each TCR beta V gene segment acted as functional or pseudogenic. Donor age, sex, ethnicity and CMV serostatus were compiled alongside the repertoire data. In a later genetic analysis, genome-wide SNP genotypes for about 55% of the 666 donors were used, and that subset was treated as a discovery cohort. All discovery cohort repertoires had been generated on a single sequencing platform. HLA typing covered class I and class II loci at four-digit resolution. Typing coverage varied by locus: roughly 620-640 donors for A, B, C, DRB1 and DQB1; around 560 for DQA1; about 600 for DPA1; around 490 for DPB1. Several DR-DQ haplotypes were handled as single units for association and clustering because linkage in the cohort was strong. Across some 400 genotyped donors of the cohort, an average of approximately 200,000 unique TCR beta nucleotide sequences per donor were sequenced, and 15% to 20% of those sequences were non-productive.

CDR1 and CDR2 (SQVTM, ANQGSEA) derive from the germline V gene. From the cysteine through the phenylalanine, the CDR3 covers 10 amino acids. Only the CDR3 DNA stays, 30 bases, in frame from base 1. The cohort was made up of about 670 healthy bone marrow donors. Cohort members were all nominally healthy when sampled, although unrecorded immune exposures were likely present. The donor tested CMV seropositive and was one of the 289 seropositive cohort members. Every donor gave a peripheral blood sample, and the peripheral blood mononuclear cells from that sample were used for TCR beta sequencing. Genomic DNA was extracted from the blood cell samples with the Qiagen DNeasy Blood Extraction Kit. The investigation overall reported the following: The earlier analysis of almost 600 of the donors excluded some 15 rarely observed V segments, including chromosome 9 orphons, because counts were too low. V-gene and J-gene trimming of TCR beta chains was associated with a missense DCLRE1C variant in a later genetic analysis, and the association was replicated in an independent cohort. A later analysis found that TCR association rates varied across HLA loci, with DRB1 alleles showing the most associated TCRs and HLA-C alleles the fewest. A further reported finding was that TCR beta sequences accurately predicted the HLA-A and HLA-B alleles for most subjects in the first cohort. The sequencing pipeline was judged likely to have produced a cluster of highly shared sequence variants as a technical artifact. A later analysis associated about 17,000 TCR beta sequences with specific HLA alleles at a false discovery rate of 0.05. In a later genetic analysis, fewer N-insertions in productive TCRs were reported among donors in an Asian-associated ancestry cluster than the roughly 700-donor mean. The study listed 150 to 200 TCR beta chains as associated with cytomegalovirus. Presence/absence analyses assumed roughly uniform sequencing depth across donors, an assumption that may not hold. Some IMGT-functional V segments, including TRBV6-2 and TRBV6-3, could not be distinguished by the 87-base-pair reads and were therefore excluded. In this cohort, only TCR beta chains were sequenced, and detectable features were limited by the absence of alpha or paired-chain data. Correlated functional status among segregating V segments might reflect linkage disequilibrium, but an unknown experimental factor could not be ruled out. Cytomegalovirus status was reported to be diagnosed by the classifier with high specificity and sensitivity in both the original and validation cohorts. In a later analysis, most CMV-associated TCR beta chains were found to appear HLA-restricted, with HLA associations seemingly driven largely by CMV exposure. It was suggested by the authors that the approach could potentially be generalized to other disease states and immunological phenotypes. Broadly in line with IMGT annotations, most TCR beta V segments showed up in productive rearrangements about 87% or about 30% of the time in an earlier analysis of around 550 of the donors. According to a later analysis, parvovirus B19, influenza, CMV and Epstein-Barr virus appeared linked to several top co-occurrence clusters. Because HLA typing was unavailable for some donors at each locus, only the typed subset was used in association tests. Compared with equally common non-associated chains, HLA-associated TCR beta chains in a later analysis were more clonally expanded and had lower generation probabilities. Strong co-occurrence of HLA alleles, especially DR and DQ, made assigning TCR associations to individual alleles difficult. In vitro tests confirmed that a few of the cytomegalovirus-associated TCR beta chains recognize cytomegalovirus antigens. Most TCR sequences were observed very rarely across donors, whereas some public TCRs were present in many individuals. CMV serostatus was the only immune exposure information available for the cohort.

For this clone: The target of this receptor is not known. Base-call qualities are not available, and no considerably larger clone is one nucleotide away.

The library was made by the immunoSEQ multiplex PCR assay. The multiplex PCR relied on a mix of 60 forward primers for TCR Vbeta segments and 13 reverse primers for TCR Jbeta segments. The CDR3 region of rearranged TCR beta genes was amplified from genomic DNA with a multiplex PCR assay. Amplified TCR beta libraries were sequenced as 87-base-pair reads on the Illumina HiSeq System. As for how the authors treated the data: Across the 666 repertoires, a later analysis counted roughly 77 million unique TCR beta chains, some 11 million of which were shared by at least two donors. Raw reads were error-corrected and collapsed into unique sequences with a nearest-neighbor algorithm that merged closely related sequences to remove PCR and sequencing errors. CDR3 sequences were aligned to IMGT reference sequences to assign V, D and J gene segments. For a sequence to be retained, at least a six-nucleotide match to both a V gene segment and a J gene segment was required. Rearrangements were classified as productive when the CDR3 lacked stop codons and remained in frame with V and J, and all other rearrangements were classified as non-productive. CDR3 was defined according to IMGT convention as the region running from the second conserved V-encoded cysteine to the conserved J-encoded phenylalanine. The earlier analysis of more than 450 of the donors excluded sequences that lacked an unambiguous match to a single V gene segment. In an earlier analysis of around 600 of the donors, V segments were called functional above 56.7% productive rearrangements and were called segregating when the between-donor standard deviation exceeded 5%. To diagnose cytomegalovirus status from the catalog of TCR beta chain sequences, a statistical classification framework was built. V and J gene assignment, in a later analysis, came from comparing TCR nucleotide sequences with IMGT/GENE-DB human TR gene sequences. A later analysis assigned CDR3 sequences and most-parsimonious VDJ recombination scenarios with the TCRdist pipeline. In a later analysis, each TCR beta chain was defined by its CDR3 amino acid sequence together with its V-gene family, and reads lacking a unique V-gene family were excluded. In a later analysis, several hundred highly shared, low-generation-probability nucleotide sequences were removed to address suspected cross-contamination and a sequencing artifact. A later analysis calculated a clonal expansion index for each public chain from normalized within-repertoire ranks of inferred template counts. In a later analysis, generation probabilities were computed using a VDJ recombination model fitted to out-of-frame rearrangements, and the results were checked against IGoR. A later analysis scored TCR-TCR, TCR-HLA and TCR-CMV co-occurrence with hypergeometric tests, applying a repertoire-size bias correction to TCR pairs. False discovery rates were estimated in a later analysis by permuting HLA or CMV assignments 20 times. In a later analysis, co-occurring TCRs were grouped using DBSCAN, and TCRdist sequence similarity was added for clustering within HLA-allele-positive subsets. Repertoires with fewer than 30,000 or more than 120,000 public chains were left out of co-occurrence clustering, as were a few repertoires with anomalous nucleotide sharing. The clones in this table, taken by TCRdb from immuneACCESS, are in-frame only. Not every clone is retained; where verified, under half of the shortfall comes from an unresolved V gene, and the cause of the rest is unknown. V, J and clone size were drawn from that table, and D and trimming were deduced from the DNA. The sample records under 95,000 clones, approximately 79% of which are singletons. Together, the top ten hold 9% to 14% of the sample.

The chain joins TRBV29-1 to TRBJ2-5, with a weak D call of TRBD2 (6 bases match). This sequence originates from a woman between 35 and 50 years old in good health and CMV-seropositive. Sequenced material: PBMCs. In nucleotides, the sequence is TGCACCGGGGGTGACGAGACCCAGTACTTC. Its translation reads: CTGGDETQYF.